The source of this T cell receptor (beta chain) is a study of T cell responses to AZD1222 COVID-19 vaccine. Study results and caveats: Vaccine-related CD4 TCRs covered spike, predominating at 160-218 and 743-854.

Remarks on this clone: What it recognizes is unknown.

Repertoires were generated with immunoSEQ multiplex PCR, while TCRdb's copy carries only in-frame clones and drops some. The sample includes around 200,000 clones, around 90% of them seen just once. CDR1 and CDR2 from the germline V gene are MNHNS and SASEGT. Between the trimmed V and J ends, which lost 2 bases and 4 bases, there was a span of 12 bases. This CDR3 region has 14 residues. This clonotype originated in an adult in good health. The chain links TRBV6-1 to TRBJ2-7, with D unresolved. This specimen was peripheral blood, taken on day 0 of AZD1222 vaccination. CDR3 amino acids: CASSEHETPYEQYF. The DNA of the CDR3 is TGTGCCAGCAGTGAACATGAGACACCGTACGAGCAGTACTTC.